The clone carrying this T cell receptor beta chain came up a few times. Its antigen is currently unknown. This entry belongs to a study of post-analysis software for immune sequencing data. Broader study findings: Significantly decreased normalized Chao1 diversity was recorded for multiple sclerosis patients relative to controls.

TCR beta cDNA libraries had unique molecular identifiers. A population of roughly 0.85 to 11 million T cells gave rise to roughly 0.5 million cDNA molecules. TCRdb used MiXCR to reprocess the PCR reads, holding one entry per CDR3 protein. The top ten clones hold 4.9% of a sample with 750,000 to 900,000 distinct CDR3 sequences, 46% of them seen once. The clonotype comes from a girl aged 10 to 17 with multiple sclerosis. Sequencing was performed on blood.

CDR3 residues: CASSPQGMTDMNTEAFF. CDR3 nucleotides: TGTGCCAGCAGCCCCCAAGGAATGACAGATATGAACACTGAAGCTTTCTTT. This chain uses TRBV7-9 with TRBJ1-1; D is possibly TRBD1 (5 bases). This CDR3 is built from 17 residues. Trimming pared 5 bases from V and 0 bases from J, leaving 19 bases between. Germline V gives CDR1 SEHNR, CDR2 FQNEAQ (reference sequence).